The 15 T cell receptor beta chains presented below share a single source sample, sequenced in a study of regulatory dendritic cells for organ transplantation. The assay was immunoSEQ multiplex PCR, and TCRdb's table has in-frame clones only and misses some. The table records more than 35,000 clones, 90% to 95% of them present only once. The specimen was naive CD8+ T cells from blood. Subset denoted: CD45RA+ naive T cells. These receptors originate from a human donor in good health.

This clone was counted once. This chain uses TRBV5-4 with TRBJ2-5; 8 bases map to TRBD2. The V and J ends lost 3 bases and 5 bases, in that order; junction bases with no gene match: 6. There are 14 residues in the CDR3. The germline V gene has CDR1 SGHNT and CDR2 YYREEE (reference sequence). The chain's CDR3 is CASSYSGSDETQYF. CDR3 nucleotides: TGTGCCAGCAGCTACAGCGGGAGTGATGAGACCCAGTACTTC.

The rearrangement links TRBV19 to TRBJ2-3; D tentatively reads TRBD1 or TRBD2 (5 bases each). There are 15 residues in the CDR3. Germline CDR1 reads LNHDA; CDR2 reads SQIVND (reference sequence). V lost 8 bases and J lost 2, with 17 bases in between. CDR3 loop: CASYLWGWFTDTQYF. The DNA for the CDR3 is TGTGCCAGTTACCTATGGGGGTGGTTCACAGATACGCAGTATTTT. The full variable domain, its missing parts supplied by reference TRBV19 and TRBJ2-3, is DGGITQSPKYLFRKEGQNVTLSCEQNLNHDAMYWYRQDPGQGLRLIYYSQIVNDFQKGDIAEGYSVSREKKESFPLTVTSAQKNPTAFYLCASYLWGWFTDTQYFGPGTRLTVL.

The V and J genes are TRBV19 and TRBJ1-2, with 7 bases identical to TRBD1. This CDR3 spans 18 amino acids. The germline V gene has CDR1 LNHDA and CDR2 SQIVND (reference sequence). Trimming took 6 bases from V and 5 from J; bases not matched to a gene: 21. The CDR3 here is CASSHTLDRLWKEYGYTF. The CDR3 nucleotides are TGTGCCAGTAGCCACACATTGGACAGGCTATGGAAGGAGTATGGCTACACCTTC.

This clone was found once. This chain uses TRBV9 with TRBJ1-1; D uncertain. The CDR3 length is 15 residues. V was clipped by 1 base and J by 1 base, with 11 bases between them. Germline loops: CDR1 SGDLS, CDR2 YYNGEE. CDR3 in amino acids: CASSVYGEPNTEAFF. In nucleotides, the CDR3 is TGTGCCAGCAGCGTATATGGGGAGCCGAACACTGAAGCTTTCTTT.

The chain recombines TRBV27 with TRBJ1-5, with TRBD1 as a possible D gene (5 bases). V was trimmed by 0 bases and J by 3 bases, leaving 15 bases between them. The CDR3 consists of 17 residues. Germline loops: CDR1 MNHEY, CDR2 SMNVEV (reference sequence). The CDR3 reads CASSLSGGRVINQPQHF. The CDR3, as DNA: TGTGCCAGCAGTTTATCGGGTGGCAGGGTGATCAATCAGCCCCAGCATTTT.

This clone was observed a few times. The chain carries TRBV30 and TRBJ1-3; D is uncertain. The V gene lost 4 bases and the J gene lost 0 bases, with 16 bases spanning the gap. CDR1 is GTSNPN and CDR2 is SVGIG in the germline V gene (reference sequence). This CDR3 has 16 amino acids. The CDR3: CAWIPRQLISGNTIYF. CDR3 in DNA: TGTGCCTGGATTCCGCGACAACTCATCTCTGGAAACACCATATATTTT.

The chain uses TRBV9 and TRBJ2-2, with D perhaps matching TRBD2 (6 bases). V lost 0 bases, J lost 0 bases, and 9 bases lay in between. The germline V gene encodes CDR1 SGDLS and CDR2 YYNGEE. This CDR3 has 16 residues. CDR3 sequence reads: CASSVEGLTNTGELFF. DNA for the CDR3: TGTGCCAGCAGCGTAGAAGGACTAACGAACACCGGGGAGCTGTTTTTT.

The chain is built from TRBV28 and TRBJ1-3; possible D gene TRBD1, 5 bases. The CDR3 contains 15 residues. V was trimmed by 2 bases and J by 0 bases, leaving 8 bases between them. CDR1 is MDHEN, CDR2 SYDVKM, per germline. DNA of the CDR3: TGTGCCAGCAGTTTAGGGGGGAGCTCTGGAAACACCATATATTTT. This codes for CASSLGGSSGNTIYF.

The V gene is TRBV28, the J gene TRBJ2-7, with D possibly matching TRBD2 (5 bases). V gave up 8 bases and J gave up 5 bases, with 16 bases separating them. Germline CDR1 MDHEN, CDR2 SYDVKM. The CDR3 has 13 amino acids. The CDR3 spells CASGSGGFDEQYF. The CDR3 region has the DNA TGTGCCAGCGGCTCGGGCGGGTTCGACGAGCAGTACTTC.

The gene calls are TRBV4-3 and TRBJ2-7; D not resolved. The germline V and J ends were trimmed by 1 base and 3 bases, with 13 bases remaining between them. Germline V gene data show CDR1 as LGHNA and CDR2 as YSLEER. The CDR3 is 15 residues long. This CDR3 is CASSQAAGDLYEQYF. Here the CDR3 DNA reads TGCGCCAGCAGCCAAGCCGCAGGAGACCTCTACGAGCAGTACTTC.

The table lists this clone with a count of one. The chain employs TRBV12-5 and TRBJ1-1; the D is unclear. Germline loops: CDR1 LGHNT, CDR2 FRNRAP. The V end was cut by 5 bases, the J end by 0 bases, with 13 bases between. This CDR3 comprises 15 residues. The CDR3 sequence: CASGPDGGLNTEAFF. In DNA, the CDR3 is TGTGCTAGTGGTCCCGATGGCGGATTGAACACTGAAGCTTTCTTT.

The V gene is TRBV27, the J gene TRBJ2-3; a weak D match, TRBD2 (5 bases). This CDR3 comprises 15 residues. The V end was cut by 5 bases, the J end by 3 bases, with 15 bases between. Germline values: CDR1 MNHEY, CDR2 SMNVEV (reference sequence). CDR3 amino acids: CASSQAGGDTDTQYF. The CDR3 bases are TGTGCCAGCAGTCAGGCGGGTGGGGATACAGATACGCAGTATTTT.

The rearrangement links TRBV5-6 to TRBJ1-1; D not certain. The CDR3 totals 14 residues. Germline lookup yields CDR1 SGHDT and CDR2 YYEEEE. V lost 0 bases, J lost 9 bases, and 15 bases lay in between. DNA of the CDR3: TGTGCCAGCAGCTTGGCCGGGCCGGGGAATAAAGCTTTCTTT. It codes for CASSLAGPGNKAFF.

The chain employs TRBV5-4 and TRBJ2-1, with D uncertain. Germline CDR1 SGHNT, CDR2 YYREEE (reference sequence). The CDR3 covers 11 residues. V lost 7 bases to trimming and J lost 5 bases, with 7 bases between them. CDR3 nucleotides: TGTGCCAGCTCCGGAAACAATGAGCAGTTCTTC. It translates to CASSGNNEQFF.

V usage is TRBV7-3 and J usage is TRBJ2-3; 7 bases are shared with TRBD2. Losses at the gene ends were 5 bases for V and 2 bases for J; bases not matched to a gene: 10. The CDR3 has 16 amino acids. From germline, CDR1 is SGHTA and CDR2 FQGTGA. The CDR3 sequence is CASSPRLAGFTDTQYF. The CDR3 DNA reads TGTGCCAGCAGCCCGAGACTAGCAGGGTTCACAGATACGCAGTATTTT.